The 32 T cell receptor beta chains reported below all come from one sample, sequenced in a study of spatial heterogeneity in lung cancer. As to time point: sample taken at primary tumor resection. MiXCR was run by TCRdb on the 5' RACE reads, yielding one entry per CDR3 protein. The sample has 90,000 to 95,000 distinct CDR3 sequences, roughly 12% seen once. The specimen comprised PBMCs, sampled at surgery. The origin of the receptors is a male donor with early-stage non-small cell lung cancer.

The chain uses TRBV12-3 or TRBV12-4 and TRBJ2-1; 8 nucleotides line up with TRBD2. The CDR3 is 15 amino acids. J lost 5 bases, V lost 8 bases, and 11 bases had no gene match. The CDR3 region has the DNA TGTGCCAGCTTCGAGGGACTAGAACCCCACAATGAGCAGTTCTTC. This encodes CASFEGLEPHNEQFF.

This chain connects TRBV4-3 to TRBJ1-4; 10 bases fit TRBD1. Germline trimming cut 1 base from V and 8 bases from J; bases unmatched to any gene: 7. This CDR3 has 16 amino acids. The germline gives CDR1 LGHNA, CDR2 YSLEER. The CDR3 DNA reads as TGCGCCAGCAGCCAAGTTAGGACAGGGGGAGACGAAAAACTGTTTTTT. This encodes CASSQVRTGGDEKLFF.

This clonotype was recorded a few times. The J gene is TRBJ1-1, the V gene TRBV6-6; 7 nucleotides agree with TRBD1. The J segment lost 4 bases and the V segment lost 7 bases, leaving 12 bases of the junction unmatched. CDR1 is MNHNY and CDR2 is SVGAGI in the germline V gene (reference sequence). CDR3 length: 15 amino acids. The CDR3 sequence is CASIRPRGAPTEAFF. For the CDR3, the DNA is TGTGCCAGCATAAGGCCCAGGGGGGCACCCACTGAAGCTTTCTTT.

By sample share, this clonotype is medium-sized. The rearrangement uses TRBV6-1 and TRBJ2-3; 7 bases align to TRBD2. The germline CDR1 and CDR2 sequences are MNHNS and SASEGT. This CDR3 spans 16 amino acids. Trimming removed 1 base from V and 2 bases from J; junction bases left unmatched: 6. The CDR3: CASSEEGSGATDTQYF. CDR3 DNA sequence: TGTGCCAGCAGTGAAGAAGGCAGCGGGGCCACAGATACGCAGTATTTT.

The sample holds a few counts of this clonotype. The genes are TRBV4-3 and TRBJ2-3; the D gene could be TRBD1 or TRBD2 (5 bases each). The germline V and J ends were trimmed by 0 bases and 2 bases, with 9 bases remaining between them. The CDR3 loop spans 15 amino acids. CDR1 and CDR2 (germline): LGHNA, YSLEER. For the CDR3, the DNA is TGCGCCAGCAGCCAAGATCGGGGCCCCACAGATACGCAGTATTTT. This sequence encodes CASSQDRGPTDTQYF.

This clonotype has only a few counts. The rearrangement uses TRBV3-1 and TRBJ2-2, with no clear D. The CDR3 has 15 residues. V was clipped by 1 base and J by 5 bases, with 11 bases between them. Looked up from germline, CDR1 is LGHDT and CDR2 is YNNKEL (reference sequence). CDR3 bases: TGTGCCAGCAGCCAAGGGTTGAGTGGGACCGGGGAGCTGTTTTTT. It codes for CASSQGLSGTGELFF.

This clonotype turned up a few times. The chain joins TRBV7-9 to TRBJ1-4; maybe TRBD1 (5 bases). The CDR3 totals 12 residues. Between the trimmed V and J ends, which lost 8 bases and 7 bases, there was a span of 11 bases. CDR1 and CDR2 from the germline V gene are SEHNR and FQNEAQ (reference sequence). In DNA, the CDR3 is TGTGCCAGCTGGGGGAGTCCTGAAAAACTGTTTTTT. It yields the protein CASWGSPEKLFF.

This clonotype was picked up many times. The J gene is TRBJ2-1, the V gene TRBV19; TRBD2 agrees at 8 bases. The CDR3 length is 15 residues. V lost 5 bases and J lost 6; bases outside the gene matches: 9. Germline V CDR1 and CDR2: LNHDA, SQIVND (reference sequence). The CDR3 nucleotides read TGTGCCAGTAGTTACTCCAGCGGGGGTTTCAATGAGCAGTTCTTC. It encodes CASSYSSGGFNEQFF. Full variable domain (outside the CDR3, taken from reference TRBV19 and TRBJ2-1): DGGITQSPKYLFRKEGQNVTLSCEQNLNHDAMYWYRQDPGQGLRLIYYSQIVNDFQKGDIAEGYSVSREKKESFPLTVTSAQKNPTAFYLCASSYSSGGFNEQFFGPGTRLTVL.

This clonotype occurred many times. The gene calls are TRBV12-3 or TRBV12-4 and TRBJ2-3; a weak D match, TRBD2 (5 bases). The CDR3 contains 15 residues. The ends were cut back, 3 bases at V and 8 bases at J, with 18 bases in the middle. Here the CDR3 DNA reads TGTGCCAGCAGTTTCGGCCTAGCTCTTACCGCTACGCAGTATTTT. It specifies CASSFGLALTATQYF.

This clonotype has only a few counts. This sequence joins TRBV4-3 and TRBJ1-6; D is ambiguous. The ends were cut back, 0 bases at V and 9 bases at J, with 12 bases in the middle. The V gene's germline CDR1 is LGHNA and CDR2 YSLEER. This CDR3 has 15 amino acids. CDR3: CASSQEEGLGSPLHF. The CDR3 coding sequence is TGCGCCAGCAGCCAAGAGGAGGGTTTAGGTTCACCCCTCCACTTT.

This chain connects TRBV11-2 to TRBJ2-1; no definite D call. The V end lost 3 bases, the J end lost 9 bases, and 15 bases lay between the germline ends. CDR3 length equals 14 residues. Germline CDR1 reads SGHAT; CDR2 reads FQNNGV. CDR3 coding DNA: TGTGCCAGCAGCTTCATTCAGATCCAAAGTGAGCAGTTCTTC. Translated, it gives CASSFIQIQSEQFF.

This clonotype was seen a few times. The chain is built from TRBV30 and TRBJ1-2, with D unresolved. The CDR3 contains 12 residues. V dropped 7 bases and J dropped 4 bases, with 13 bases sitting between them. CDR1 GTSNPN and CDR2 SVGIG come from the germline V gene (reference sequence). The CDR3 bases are TGTGCCTCCCTTCGAGGTAGCTATGGCTACACCTTC. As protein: CASLRGSYGYTF.

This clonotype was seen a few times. The DNA of the CDR3 is TGCGCCAGCAGCCGGACGGGGGGCTTGAACACTGAAGCTTTCTTT. Its translation is CASSRTGGLNTEAFF. The chain couples TRBV5-1 to TRBJ1-1; TRBD1 is a possible D gene (6 bases). Germline CDR1 reads SGHRS; CDR2 reads YFSETQ. The CDR3 spans 15 residues. V was pared by 4 bases and J by 0 bases, with 13 bases between.

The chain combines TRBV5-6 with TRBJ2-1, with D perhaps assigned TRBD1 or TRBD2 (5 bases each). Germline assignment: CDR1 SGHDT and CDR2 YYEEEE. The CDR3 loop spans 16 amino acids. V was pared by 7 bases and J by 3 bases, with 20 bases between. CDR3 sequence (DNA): TGTGCCAGCGATACCCATTGGGGACGCGACTACAATGAGCAGTTCTTC. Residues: CASDTHWGRDYNEQFF.

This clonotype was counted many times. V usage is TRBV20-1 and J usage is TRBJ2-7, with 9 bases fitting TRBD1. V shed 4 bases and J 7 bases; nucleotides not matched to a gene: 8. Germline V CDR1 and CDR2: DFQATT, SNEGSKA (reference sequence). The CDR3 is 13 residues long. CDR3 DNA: TGCAGTGCTATGGGACAGGGTGCGAGGGAGCAGTACTTC. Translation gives CSAMGQGAREQYF.

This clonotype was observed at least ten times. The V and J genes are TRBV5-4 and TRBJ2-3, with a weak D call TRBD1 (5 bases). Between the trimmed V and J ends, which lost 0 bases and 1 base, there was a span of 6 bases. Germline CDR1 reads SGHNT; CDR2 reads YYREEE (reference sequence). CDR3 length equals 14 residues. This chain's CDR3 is CASSLATGTDTQYF. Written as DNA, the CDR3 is TGTGCCAGCAGCTTGGCGACAGGCACAGATACGCAGTATTTT.

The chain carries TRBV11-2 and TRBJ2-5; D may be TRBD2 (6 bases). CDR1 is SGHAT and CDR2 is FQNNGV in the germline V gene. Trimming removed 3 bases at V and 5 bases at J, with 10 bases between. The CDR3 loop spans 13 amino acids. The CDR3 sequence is CASSLAGKETQYF. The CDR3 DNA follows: TGTGCCAGCAGCTTGGCGGGAAAGGAGACCCAGTACTTC.

The CDR3 is CASSEWGGDTQYF. DNA of the CDR3: TGTGCCAGCAGTGAGTGGGGCGGCGATACGCAGTATTTT. The rearrangement links TRBV25-1 to TRBJ2-3; a weak D match, TRBD1 (5 bases). Germline CDR1 and CDR2: MGHDK and SYGVNS. Trimming removed 3 bases from V and 6 bases from J, with 10 bases in between. The CDR3 is 13 residues long. The full variable domain, completed using reference TRBV25-1 and TRBJ2-3, is EADIYQTPRYLVIGTGKKITLECSQTMGHDKMYWYQQDPGMELHLIHYSYGVNSTEKGDLSSESTVSRIRTEHFPLTLESARPSHTSQYLCASSEWGGDTQYFGPGTRLTVL.

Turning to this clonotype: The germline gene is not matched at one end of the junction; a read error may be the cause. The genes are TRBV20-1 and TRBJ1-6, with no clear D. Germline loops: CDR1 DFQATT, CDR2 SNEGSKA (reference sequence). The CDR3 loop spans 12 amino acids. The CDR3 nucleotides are TGCAGTGCGAGAGCCGGAAATTCACCCCTCCACTTT. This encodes CSARAGNSPLHF.

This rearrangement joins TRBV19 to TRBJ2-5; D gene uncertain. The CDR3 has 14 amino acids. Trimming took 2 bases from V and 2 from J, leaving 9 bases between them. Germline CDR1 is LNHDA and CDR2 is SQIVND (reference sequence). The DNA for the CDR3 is TGTGCCAGTAGTATACAGGCACAGCAAGAGACCCAGTACTTC. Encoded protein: CASSIQAQQETQYF.

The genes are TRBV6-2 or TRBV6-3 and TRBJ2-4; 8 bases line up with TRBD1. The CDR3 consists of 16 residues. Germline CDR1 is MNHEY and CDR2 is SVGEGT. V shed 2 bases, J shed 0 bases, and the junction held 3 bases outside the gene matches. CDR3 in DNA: TGTGCCAGCAGTTACGGACAGGGAGTAGCCAAAAACATTCAGTACTTC. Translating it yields CASSYGQGVAKNIQYF.

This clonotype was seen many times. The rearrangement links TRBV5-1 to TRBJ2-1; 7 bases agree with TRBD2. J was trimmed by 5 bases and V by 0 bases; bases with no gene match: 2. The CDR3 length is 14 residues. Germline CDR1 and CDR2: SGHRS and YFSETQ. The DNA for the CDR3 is TGCGCCAGCAGCTTGGAACTAGCGAACAATGAGCAGTTCTTC. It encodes CASSLELANNEQFF.

CDR3 region: CASSLARTGPYEQYF. CDR3 bases: TGTGCCAGCAGCTTAGCTCGGACAGGGCCTTACGAGCAGTACTTC. The chain links TRBV7-2 to TRBJ2-7, with 8 bases matching TRBD1. This CDR3 is built from 15 residues. Germline V gene sequence: CDR1 SGHTA, CDR2 FQGNSA. V lost 0 bases and J lost 4; bases outside the gene matches: 5.

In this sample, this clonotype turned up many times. The CDR3 here is CSVVAGIPDAFF. In nucleotides, the CDR3 is TGCAGCGTTGTAGCAGGGATTCCGGACGCTTTCTTT. The rearrangement links TRBV29-1 to TRBJ1-1, with TRBD1 as a possible D gene (5 bases). V lost 4 bases to trimming and J lost 11 bases, with 17 bases between them. The CDR3 runs 12 residues. Germline loops: CDR1 SQVTM, CDR2 ANQGSEA. The variable domain in full, completed from reference TRBV29-1 and TRBJ1-1, reads SAVISQKPSRDICQRGTSLTIQCQVDSQVTMMFWYRQQPGQSLTLIATANQGSEATYESGFVIDKFPISRPNLTFSTLTVSNMSPEDSSIYLCSVVAGIPDAFFGQGTRLTVV.

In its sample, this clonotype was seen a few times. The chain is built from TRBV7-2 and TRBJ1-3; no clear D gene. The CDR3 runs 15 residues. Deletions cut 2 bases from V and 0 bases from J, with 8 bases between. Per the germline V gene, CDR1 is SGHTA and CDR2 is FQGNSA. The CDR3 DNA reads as TGTGCCAGCAGCTTAAGGGAGAGCTCTGGAAACACCATATATTTT. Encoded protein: CASSLRESSGNTIYF.

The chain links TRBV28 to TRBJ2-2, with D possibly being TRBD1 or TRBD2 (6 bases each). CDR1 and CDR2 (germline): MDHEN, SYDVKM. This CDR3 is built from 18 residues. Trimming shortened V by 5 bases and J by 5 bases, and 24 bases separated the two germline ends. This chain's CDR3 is CASSPPGVGGEETGELFF. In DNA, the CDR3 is TGTGCCAGCAGTCCACCAGGCGTCGGGGGCGAGGAGACCGGGGAGCTGTTTTTT.

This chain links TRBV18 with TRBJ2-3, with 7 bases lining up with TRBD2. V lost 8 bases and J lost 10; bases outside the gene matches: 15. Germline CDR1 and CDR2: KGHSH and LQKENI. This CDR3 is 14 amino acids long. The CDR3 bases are TGTGCCAGCGCAGCTAGCGGCCCCGATGAAGCGCAGTATTTT. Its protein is CASAASGPDEAQYF.

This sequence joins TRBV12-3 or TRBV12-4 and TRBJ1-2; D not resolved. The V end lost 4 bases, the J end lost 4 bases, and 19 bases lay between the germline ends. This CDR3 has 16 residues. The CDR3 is CASSSGADPPGYGYTF. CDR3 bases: TGTGCCAGCAGTTCCGGTGCGGACCCACCGGGCTATGGCTACACCTTC.

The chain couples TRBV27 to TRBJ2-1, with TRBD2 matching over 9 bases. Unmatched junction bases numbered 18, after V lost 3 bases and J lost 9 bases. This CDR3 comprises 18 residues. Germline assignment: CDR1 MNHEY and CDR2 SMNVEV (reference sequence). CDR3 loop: CASSLVLRDAGGTGEQFF. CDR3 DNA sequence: TGTGCCAGCAGTTTGGTCCTTCGGGATGCGGGGGGGACGGGTGAGCAGTTCTTC.

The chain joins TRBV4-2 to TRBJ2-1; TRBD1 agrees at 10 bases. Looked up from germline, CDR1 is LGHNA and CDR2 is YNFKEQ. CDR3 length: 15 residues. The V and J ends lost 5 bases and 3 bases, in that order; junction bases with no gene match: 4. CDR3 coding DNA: TGTGCCAGCAGCGCCCGGGACAGGGGCTACAATGAGCAGTTCTTC. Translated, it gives CASSARDRGYNEQFF.

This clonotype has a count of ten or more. CDR3 sequence (DNA): TGTGCCAGCAGCCTTAGTCTAGGAGAGACCCAGTACTTC. Translating it yields CASSLSLGETQYF. This rearrangement joins TRBV7-3 to TRBJ2-5, with D unclear. The germline V and J ends were trimmed by 5 bases and 4 bases, with 11 bases remaining between them. CDR3 length: 13 amino acids. The germline V gene has CDR1 SGHTA and CDR2 FQGTGA.

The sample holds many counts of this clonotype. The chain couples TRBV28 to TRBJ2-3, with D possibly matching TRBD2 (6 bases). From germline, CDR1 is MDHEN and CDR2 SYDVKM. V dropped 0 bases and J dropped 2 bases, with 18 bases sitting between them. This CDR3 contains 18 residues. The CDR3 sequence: CASSLWGSEGQVTDTQYF. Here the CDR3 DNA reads TGTGCCAGCAGTTTATGGGGGTCGGAGGGGCAAGTCACAGATACGCAGTATTTT.